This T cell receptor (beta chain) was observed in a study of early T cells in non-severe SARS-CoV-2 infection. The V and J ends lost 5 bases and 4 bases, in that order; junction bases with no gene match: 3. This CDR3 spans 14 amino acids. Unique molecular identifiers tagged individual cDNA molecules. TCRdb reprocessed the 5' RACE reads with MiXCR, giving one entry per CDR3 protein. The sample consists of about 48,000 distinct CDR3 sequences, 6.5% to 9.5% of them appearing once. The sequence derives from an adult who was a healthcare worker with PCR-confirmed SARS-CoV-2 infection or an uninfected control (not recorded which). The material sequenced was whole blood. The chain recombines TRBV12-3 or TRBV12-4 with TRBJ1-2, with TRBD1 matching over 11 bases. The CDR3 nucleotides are TGTGCCAGCAGTGGTGGGACAGGGGGCTATGGCTACACCTTC. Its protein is CASSGGTGGYGYTF.